This TCR beta chain derives from a study of T-cell reconstitution after alpha-beta-depleted transplantation in children. It was with unique molecular identifiers that the TCRbeta library was prepared. TCRdb fed the PCR reads into MiXCR, producing one record per CDR3 protein. Of about 610,000 distinct CDR3 sequences in the sample, 10% to 13% were seen once. This CDR3 has 17 residues. In germline, CDR1 is LNHNV, CDR2 YYDKDF (reference sequence). V shed 5 bases, J shed 7 bases, and the junction held 13 bases outside the gene matches. V gene TRBV15 combines with J gene TRBJ2-1; TRBD2 matches 11 bases. This sequence originates from a human donor who donated a stem cell graft to a child with acute myeloid leukemia. Sequenced material: PBMCs from the stem cell graft donor, taken from the stem cell graft. CDR3 in amino acids: CATSVRLAGGMRNEQFF. The CDR3 bases are TGTGCCACCAGCGTTCGATTAGCGGGAGGGATGAGGAATGAGCAGTTCTTC. The whole variable domain, remainder taken from reference TRBV15 and TRBJ2-1, is DAMVIQNPRYQVTQFGKPVTLSCSQTLNHNVMYWYQQKSSQAPKLLFHYYDKDFNNEADTPDNFQSRRPNTSFCFLDIRSPGLGDTAMYLCATSVRLAGGMRNEQFFGPGTRLTVL.